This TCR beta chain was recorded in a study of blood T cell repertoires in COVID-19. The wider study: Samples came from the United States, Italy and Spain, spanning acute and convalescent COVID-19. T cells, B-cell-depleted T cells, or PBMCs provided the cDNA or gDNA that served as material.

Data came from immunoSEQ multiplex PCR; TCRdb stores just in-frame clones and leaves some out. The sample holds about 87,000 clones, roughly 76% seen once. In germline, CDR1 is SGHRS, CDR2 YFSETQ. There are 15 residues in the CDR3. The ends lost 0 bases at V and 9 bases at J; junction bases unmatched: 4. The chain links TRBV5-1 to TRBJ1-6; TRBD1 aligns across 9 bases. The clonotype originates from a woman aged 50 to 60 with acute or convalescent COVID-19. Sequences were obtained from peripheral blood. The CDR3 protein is CASSLVSGQGSPLHF. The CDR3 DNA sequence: TGCGCCAGCAGCTTGGTTTCGGGACAGGGTTCACCCCTCCACTTT.